A single sample gave rise to the 3 T cell receptor beta chains below, sequenced in a study of OX40 agonist ivuxolimab in advanced cancers. Library preparation was by the immunoSEQ multiplex PCR assay. Sourced from immuneACCESS, this table was stored by TCRdb with only in-frame sequences that have V and J called. A share of the clones is absent; for the studies checked, an unresolved V gene accounts for under half, and the remainder has no known explanation. The sample table contains approximately 28,000 clones; only one count was recorded for roughly 90% of them. Just under 20% of the sample is in the top ten clones. Sequenced here: CD4+ or CD8+ T cells sorted from blood, sampled in a trial of the OX40 agonist ivuxolimab. These TCRs come from an adult with an advanced solid tumor such as melanoma, head and neck, liver or kidney cancer.

V and J are TRBV5-4 and TRBJ1-4; tentative D call: TRBD1 (5 bases). Germline loops: CDR1 SGHNT, CDR2 YYREEE (reference sequence). This CDR3 is built from 14 residues. V shed 4 bases and J shed 6 bases, with 13 bases lying between them. The CDR3 loop is CASSGDLSHEKLFF. The CDR3 bases are TGTGCCAGCAGCGGGGACCTATCCCATGAAAAACTGTTTTTT.

V gene TRBV19 combines with J gene TRBJ1-1, with 8 bases aligning to TRBD1. The CDR3 is 15 amino acids. Germline V gene sequence: CDR1 LNHDA, CDR2 SQIVND (reference sequence). The trim removed 6 bases at V and 4 bases at J, leaving 10 bases unmatched. The CDR3 bases are TGTGCCAGTAGGCGTCTCCAGGGGGCAGGCACTGAAGCTTTCTTT. This sequence encodes CASRRLQGAGTEAFF.

V is TRBV10-2 and J is TRBJ1-5; possibly TRBD1 for D (6 bases). The CDR3 spans 13 residues. Trimming removed 6 bases from V and 5 bases from J, with 11 bases in between. In germline, CDR1 is WSHSY, CDR2 SAAADI. DNA for the CDR3: TGCGCCAGCAGAGGGGGGAGGGATCAGCCCCAGCATTTT. This sequence encodes CASRGGRDQPQHF.